The TCR beta chain described here comes from a study of CD8 T cells in Susac syndrome. Random hexamers served to reverse transcribe roughly 0.5 to 1 ug RNA. The TCR beta CDR3 was amplified by immunoSEQ multiplex PCR across 54 Vbeta, 13 Jbeta. TCRdb processed the immunoSEQ multiplex PCR reads anew with MiXCR; each CDR3 protein has one entry. The table records more than 250,000 distinct CDR3 sequences, about 90% of them present only once. Overall study findings and caveats: An acknowledgment was made by the study that its TCR sequencing and HLA analysis involved relatively few individuals.

Concerning this clonotype itself: The antigen is undetermined.

Negative isolation was applied to CD8+ and CD4+ T cells, and FACS enrichment was applied to TEMRA cells. Trimming pared 0 bases from V and 5 bases from J, leaving 17 bases between. This CDR3 has 16 residues. CDR1 and CDR2 from the germline V gene are SGHRS and YFSETQ. This chain links TRBV5-1 with TRBJ1-2; no definite D call. The source material was CD4+ T cells from PBMCs. The source of this sequence is a human donor with multiple sclerosis. The CDR3 DNA is TGCGCCAGCAGCTTGGTTAGTGGCAGCGTCGAGTATGGCTACACCTTC. It translates to CASSLVSGSVEYGYTF.